This record covers a single TCR beta chain. The sample comes from a study of identical twins. The germline CDR1 and CDR2 sequences are DFQATT and SNEGSKA (reference sequence). The length of the CDR3 is 13 residues. V lost 7 bases to trimming and J lost 3 bases; unmatched junction nucleotides: 8. TCRdb re-called the 5' RACE reads with MiXCR, one entry per CDR3 protein. The sample includes hundreds of thousands of distinct CDR3 sequences, 15% to 20% of them seen just once. The same specimen was also included in a second study, on T cells expressing NK-cell markers.

The specimen sequenced was PBMCs. This clonotype was obtained from a young woman in good health. The rearrangement uses TRBV20-1 and TRBJ2-5; 7 bases match TRBD2. The CDR3 sequence is CSGGGGGKETQYF. CDR3 nucleotides: TGCAGTGGCGGGGGAGGCGGGAAAGAGACCCAGTACTTC.